A single sample gave rise to the 30 T cell receptor beta chains below, sequenced in a study of molecular identifiers for immune sequencing clone quantification. TCRdb itself ran the PCR reads through MiXCR, one entry per CDR3 protein. The table includes roughly 320,000 distinct CDR3 sequences, under 25% detected once. Sequencing input: naive CD8+ T cells from blood, with Jurkat cell RNA spiked in. The subset was: FACS-sorted CD8+CD4-CCR7+CD45RA+ naive T cells. Source of these receptors: a human donor in good health. Some libraries in this study had Jurkat cell RNA spiked in.

This chain links TRBV19 with TRBJ2-6; possibly TRBD2 for D (6 bases). Germline-derived CDR1 and CDR2 are LNHDA and SQIVND (reference sequence). The CDR3 length is 15 residues. With 5 bases removed from V and 3 bases from J, the gap between germline ends came to 11 bases. In DNA form, the CDR3 reads TGTGCCAGTAGTGCGGGGACTCGTGGGGCCAACGTCCTGACTTTC. Its protein is CASSAGTRGANVLTF.

There are a few counts of this clonotype. V gene TRBV19 combines with J gene TRBJ2-7, with 7 bases matching TRBD1. CDR1 and CDR2 from the germline V gene are LNHDA and SQIVND (reference sequence). The V and J ends lost 3 bases and 4 bases, in that order; junction bases with no gene match: 6. This CDR3 contains 14 residues. The CDR3 region is CASSIMPGGYEQYF. As DNA, the CDR3 is TGTGCCAGTAGTATTATGCCAGGGGGTTACGAGCAGTACTTC.

This clonotype was counted many times. The gene calls are TRBV6-5 and TRBJ2-7, with D possibly being TRBD1 or TRBD2 (5 bases each). The CDR3 totals 14 residues. V was pared by 4 bases and J by 6 bases, with 16 bases between. CDR1 and CDR2 from the germline V gene are MNHEY and SVGAGI. CDR3 protein: CASSFQGFEGEQYF. The CDR3 DNA follows: TGTGCCAGCAGTTTCCAGGGATTCGAGGGCGAGCAGTACTTC.

This rearrangement joins TRBV28 to TRBJ2-7; no definite D call. Germline assignment: CDR1 MDHEN and CDR2 SYDVKM. The CDR3 is 12 residues long. Trimming took off 7 bases at V and 2 bases at J, with 9 bases between the two ends. The chain's CDR3 is CASKDGAYEQYF. Written as DNA, the CDR3 is TGTGCCAGCAAGGACGGTGCCTACGAGCAGTACTTC.

This clonotype was counted many times. CDR3 bases: TGCGCCAGCAGCCGAAGGGACAGCCAAGAGACCCAGTACTTC. Its translation is CASSRRDSQETQYF. This chain links TRBV5-1 with TRBJ2-5, with 7 bases that match TRBD1. Germline V CDR1 and CDR2: SGHRS, YFSETQ. The CDR3 extends over 14 amino acids. The trim removed 4 bases at V and 1 base at J, leaving 4 bases unmatched.

Worth noting for this clonotype: A single base separates this from a much larger clone, so it may be a read error. The chain recombines TRBV28 with TRBJ2-1, with 8 bases identical to TRBD1. The CDR3 loop spans 13 amino acids. The J segment lost 8 bases and the V segment lost 3 bases, leaving 3 bases of the junction unmatched. Germline lookup yields CDR1 MDHEN and CDR2 SYDVKM. Here the CDR3 reads CASSFPRGHEQFF. The CDR3 region has the DNA TGTGCCAGCAGTTTCCCCAGGGGGCATGAGCAGTTCTTC.

The sample holds many counts of this clonotype. The rearrangement uses TRBV7-9 and TRBJ2-5; 11 nucleotides match TRBD2. CDR3 length: 15 residues. V gave up 2 bases and J gave up 5 bases; unmatched junction bases: 4. The germline CDR1 and CDR2 sequences are SEHNR and FQNEAQ (reference sequence). The CDR3 DNA sequence: TGTGCCAGCAGCTTAACTAGCGGGAGTATTGAGACCCAGTACTTC. This translates into CASSLTSGSIETQYF.

This clonotype has only a few counts. The chain couples TRBV30 to TRBJ1-1, with unresolved D. Per the germline V gene, CDR1 is GTSNPN and CDR2 is SVGIG (reference sequence). V lost 1 base to trimming and J lost 0 bases, with 12 bases between them. The CDR3 consists of 15 residues. In DNA form, the CDR3 reads TGTGCCTGGAGTGGGCGCCACGTGATGAACACTGAAGCTTTCTTT. This translates into CAWSGRHVMNTEAFF.

Many counts were recorded for this clonotype. This chain links TRBV7-6 with TRBJ1-6, with no clear D. CDR1 is SGHVS and CDR2 is FNYEAQ in the germline V gene. The V end lost 8 bases, the J end lost 3 bases, and 2 bases lay between the germline ends. The CDR3 covers 11 residues. CDR3 bases: TGTGCCAGCGGCTATAATTCACCCCTCCACTTT. Residues: CASGYNSPLHF.

The J gene is TRBJ2-1, the V gene TRBV11-3; 9 bases are shared with TRBD2. The CDR3 totals 16 residues. With V trimmed by 3 bases and J by 1 base, 4 bases remained unmatched. Germline CDR1 reads SGHNT; CDR2 reads YENEEA. CDR3 sequence: CASSFRTSGSYNEQFF. In nucleotides, the CDR3 is TGTGCCAGCAGCTTCCGAACTAGCGGGTCCTACAATGAGCAGTTCTTC.

The rearrangement uses TRBV11-2 and TRBJ2-7, with 7 bases fitting TRBD1. Germline CDR1 SGHAT, CDR2 FQNNGV. The V and J ends lost 1 base and 6 bases, in that order; junction bases with no gene match: 9. This CDR3 has 15 residues. The CDR3, as DNA: TGTGCCAGCAGCTTAGGTGTGGTAGGGGGCGGCGAGCAGTACTTC. It translates to CASSLGVVGGGEQYF.

CDR3 amino acids: CASSSTGGQLAGELFF. Here the CDR3 DNA reads TGTGCCAGCAGCTCGACAGGGGGCCAACTCGCCGGGGAGCTGTTTTTT. The rearrangement uses TRBV7-9 and TRBJ2-2; TRBD1 agrees at 10 bases. The CDR3 sequence is 16 residues long. Trimming cost V 4 bases and J 6 bases; bases outside gene matches: 8. Germline loops: CDR1 SEHNR, CDR2 FQNEAQ (reference sequence). The whole variable domain, filled in from reference TRBV7-9 and TRBJ2-2, reads DTGVSQNPRHKITKRGQNVTFRCDPISEHNRLYWYRQTLGQGPEFLTYFQNEAQLEKSRLLSDRFSAERPKGSFSTLEIQRTEQGDSAMYLCASSSTGGQLAGELFFGEGSRLTVL.

On this clonotype itself: Germline and junction disagree at one end, which may indicate a read error. This chain connects TRBV4-1 to TRBJ1-1; no firm D call. The CDR3 has 14 amino acids. CDR1 is MGHRA and CDR2 is YSYEKL in the germline V gene. Written as DNA, the CDR3 is TGCGCCGGCAGCCAAGTAGCCGGGAACACTGAAGCTTTCTTT. It yields the protein CAGSQVAGNTEAFF.

This clonotype showed up many times. The V call is TRBV4-3, the J call TRBJ2-4; unclear D gene. This CDR3 region has 14 residues. V gave up 0 bases and J gave up 0 bases, with 3 bases separating them. Germline loops: CDR1 LGHNA, CDR2 YSLEER. The CDR3 reads CASSQELAKNIQYF. CDR3 sequence (DNA): TGCGCCAGCAGCCAAGAGCTAGCCAAAAACATTCAGTACTTC.

This clonotype was seen ten or more times. This sequence joins TRBV7-8 and TRBJ2-5; 7 bases match TRBD1. This CDR3 has 14 amino acids. Germline V gene sequence: CDR1 SGHVS, CDR2 FQNEAQ. Germline trimming cut 1 base from V and 5 bases from J; bases unmatched to any gene: 4. CDR3 bases: TGTGCCAGCAGCTTAGGACAGGGTACGGAGACCCAGTACTTC. Protein sequence: CASSLGQGTETQYF.

This clonotype showed up many times. The chain carries TRBV18 and TRBJ1-1; D is undetermined. The CDR3 consists of 14 residues. Germline V gene data show CDR1 as KGHSH and CDR2 as LQKENI. Trimming took off 2 bases at V and 5 bases at J, with 12 bases between the two ends. For the CDR3, the DNA is TGTGCCAGCTCACCAAAGGACTTGCGGACTGAAGCTTTCTTT. This codes for CASSPKDLRTEAFF.

The chain uses TRBV12-3 or TRBV12-4 and TRBJ2-1; 12 bases line up with TRBD2. The CDR3 has 21 residues. The trim removed 6 bases at V and 2 bases at J, leaving 20 bases unmatched. In nucleotides, the CDR3 is TGTGCCAGCAGCCGTCGACCCTCGACTAGCGGGGGACGGGGCCCCTACAATGAGCAGTTCTTC. Translating it yields CASSRRPSTSGGRGPYNEQFF.

The V and J genes are TRBV19 and TRBJ1-1; D uncertain. Germline assignment: CDR1 LNHDA and CDR2 SQIVND (reference sequence). The CDR3 sequence is 13 residues long. Trimming shortened V by 3 bases and J by 0 bases, and 5 bases separated the two germline ends. The CDR3 region is CASSMPLNTEAFF. For the CDR3, the DNA is TGTGCCAGTAGTATGCCCCTGAACACTGAAGCTTTCTTT.

Comments on this clonotype: A single base separates this from a much larger clone, so it may be a read error. The V gene is TRBV12-3 or TRBV12-4, the J gene TRBJ2-1; tentatively, D is TRBD1 or TRBD2 (6 bases each). CDR3 size: 15 residues. DNA for the CDR3: TGTGTCAGCAGTTTACTGGGGGGCTTGGGCAATGAGCAGTTCTTC. Its protein product is CVSSLLGGLGNEQFF.

In this sample, this clonotype turned up a few times. The rearrangement joins TRBV12-3 or TRBV12-4 to TRBJ1-1, with D possibly matching TRBD1 (6 bases). The CDR3 loop spans 13 amino acids. The V end was cut by 7 bases, the J end by 7 bases, with 16 bases between. The CDR3 DNA is TGTGCCAGCAACCTGGGGGGCGTTCGTGAAGCTTTCTTT. Residues: CASNLGGVREAFF.

The chain employs TRBV5-1 and TRBJ2-7, with 8 bases lining up with TRBD1. The CDR3 extends over 15 amino acids. CDR1 SGHRS and CDR2 YFSETQ come from the germline V gene. The ends lost 2 bases at V and 3 bases at J; junction bases unmatched: 7. The CDR3 nucleotides are TGCGCCAGCAGCTTCCTGACAGGGGAAAGCTACGAGCAGTACTTC. Translating it yields CASSFLTGESYEQYF.

This clonotype was detected ten times or more. The J gene is TRBJ1-1, the V gene TRBV9, with D possibly being TRBD1 (5 bases). V lost 4 bases to trimming and J lost 2 bases, with 12 bases between them. Per the germline V gene, CDR1 is SGDLS and CDR2 is YYNGEE. This CDR3 is 14 amino acids long. In DNA, the CDR3 is TGTGCCAGCAGCCCCGACAGACTCAACACTGAAGCTTTCTTT. It codes for CASSPDRLNTEAFF.

In nucleotides, the CDR3 is TGTGCCAGCAGCTCCTACACCGTGACAAAGGTCAATGAGCAGTTCTTC. Its protein is CASSSYTVTKVNEQFF. The rearrangement joins TRBV11-2 to TRBJ2-1; D gene unclear. The CDR3 is 16 amino acids. V lost 4 bases, J lost 6 bases, and 19 bases lay in between. Per germline, CDR1 SGHAT and CDR2 FQNNGV.

The chain combines TRBV28 with TRBJ1-1, with TRBD1 matching over 7 bases. This CDR3 region has 13 residues. CDR1 is MDHEN and CDR2 is SYDVKM in the germline V gene. V shed 3 bases and J 8 bases; nucleotides not matched to a gene: 6. CDR3 sequence: CASSFRPGGEAFF. The CDR3 DNA sequence: TGTGCCAGCAGTTTCCGTCCAGGGGGGGAAGCTTTCTTT.

The chain recombines TRBV11-2 with TRBJ1-6; possibly TRBD1 for D (5 bases). The V and J ends lost 4 bases and 0 bases respectively, with 13 bases between them. Germline assignment: CDR1 SGHAT and CDR2 FQNNGV. The CDR3 runs 17 residues. The CDR3 spells CASSSLGQGSYNSPLHF. CDR3 DNA sequence: TGTGCCAGCAGCTCCTTGGGGCAGGGCTCCTATAATTCACCCCTCCACTTT. The complete variable domain, with remaining parts taken from reference TRBV11-2 and TRBJ1-6, reads EAGVAQSPRYKIIEKRQSVAFWCNPISGHATLYWYQQILGQGPKLLIQFQNNGVVDDSQLPKDRFSAERLKGVDSTLKIQPAKLEDSAVYLCASSSLGQGSYNSPLHFGNGTRLTVT.

About this clonotype itself: A read error is possible here, since a much larger clone lies one base away. The chain carries TRBV12-3 or TRBV12-4 and TRBJ1-1, with D uncertain. The CDR3 spans 11 residues. The CDR3 sequence is CASRIRFEALF. CDR3 coding DNA: TGTGCCAGCAGGATACGGTTTGAAGCTCTCTTT.

On this clonotype: The conserved phenylalanine or tryptophan normally closing the CDR3 is absent here, so this likely arose from a read error. J is TRBJ1-2 and V is TRBV6-2 or TRBV6-3; possibly TRBD1 for D (5 bases). Trimming took 4 bases from V and 8 from J, leaving 11 bases between them. There are 12 residues in the CDR3. Germline lookup yields CDR1 MNHEY and CDR2 SVGEGT. CDR3 loop: CASSSQGEGYTS. In DNA form, the CDR3 reads TGTGCCAGCAGTTCTCAGGGAGAGGGCTACACCTCC.

This clonotype was recorded at least ten times. This sequence joins TRBV2 and TRBJ1-1, with D tentatively TRBD1 (5 bases). Germline lookup yields CDR1 SNHLY and CDR2 FYNNEI. Trimming stripped 6 bases from V and 2 bases from J, with 10 bases between. The CDR3 is made up of 13 amino acids. CDR3 DNA: TGTGCCAGCAGCCCGGGGCTTAACACTGAAGCTTTCTTT. Its translation is CASSPGLNTEAFF. The whole variable domain, remainder taken from reference TRBV2 and TRBJ1-1, is EPEVTQTPSHQVTQMGQEVILRCVPISNHLYFYWYRQILGQKVEFLVSFYNNEISEKSEIFDDQFSVERPDGSNFTLKIRSTKLEDSAMYFCASSPGLNTEAFFGQGTRLTVV.

This clonotype appeared many times. The V gene is TRBV28, the J gene TRBJ2-7, with D tentatively TRBD1 (5 bases). V gave up 5 bases and J gave up 5 bases, with 16 bases separating them. In germline, CDR1 is MDHEN, CDR2 SYDVKM. This CDR3 has 14 amino acids. The DNA of the CDR3 is TGTGCCAGCAGTCCCTCTTTAGGGGCAGACGAGCAGTACTTC. Translating it yields CASSPSLGADEQYF.

This clonotype turned up a few times. The chain is built from TRBV11-2 and TRBJ2-3; 14 nucleotides match TRBD2. The junction had 15 bases not matched to a gene; V was cut back by 1 base and J by 3 bases. The CDR3 is made up of 21 amino acids. The germline CDR1 and CDR2 sequences are SGHAT and FQNNGV. The CDR3: CASSLAPPGTSGGALTDTQYF. The CDR3 DNA reads TGTGCCAGCAGCTTAGCTCCTCCGGGGACTAGCGGGGGAGCGCTAACAGATACGCAGTATTTT.